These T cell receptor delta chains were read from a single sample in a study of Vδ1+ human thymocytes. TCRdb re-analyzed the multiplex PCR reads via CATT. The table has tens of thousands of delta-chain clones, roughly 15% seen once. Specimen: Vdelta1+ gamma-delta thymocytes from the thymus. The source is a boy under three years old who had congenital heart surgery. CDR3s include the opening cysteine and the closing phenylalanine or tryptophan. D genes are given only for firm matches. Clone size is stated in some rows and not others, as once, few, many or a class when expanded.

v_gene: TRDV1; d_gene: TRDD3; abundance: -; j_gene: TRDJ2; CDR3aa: CALGLPTAYWGMRTAQLFF; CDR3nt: TGTGCTCTTGGTCTTCCTACGGCTTACTGGGGGATGAGGACAGCACAACTCTTCTTT
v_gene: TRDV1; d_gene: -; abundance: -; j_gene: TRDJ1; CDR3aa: CALGASWLWGPYTDKLIF; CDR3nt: TGTGCTCTTGGGGCCTCCTGGTTATGGGGACCGTACACCGATAAACTCATCTTT
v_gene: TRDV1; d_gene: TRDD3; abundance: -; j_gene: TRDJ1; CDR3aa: CALGEERLTGGIDKLIF; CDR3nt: TGTGCTCTTGGGGAAGAACGCTTAACTGGGGGAATCGATAAACTCATCTTT
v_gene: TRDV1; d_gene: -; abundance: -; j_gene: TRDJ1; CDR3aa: CALGEGSKVLERRNNRGRGGYTDKLIF; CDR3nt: TGTGCTCTTGGGGAAGGTTCGAAAGTCCTTGAAAGACGGAATAATAGGGGGCGAGGGGGGTACACCGATAAACTCATCTTT
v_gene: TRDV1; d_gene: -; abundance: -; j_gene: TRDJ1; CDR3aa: CALGELSPKTDKLIF; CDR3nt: TGTGCTCTTGGGGAACTAAGTCCTAAGACCGATAAACTCATCTTT
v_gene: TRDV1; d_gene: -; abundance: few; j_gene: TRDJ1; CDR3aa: CALGERPSRVPWFGSDKLIF; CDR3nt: TGTGCTCTTGGGGAGAGGCCTTCCAGAGTTCCATGGTTTGGGTCCGATAAACTCATCTTT
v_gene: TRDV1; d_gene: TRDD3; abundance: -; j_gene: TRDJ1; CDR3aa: CALGNPTPSSSYWGIQSNTDKLIF; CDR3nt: TGTGCTCTTGGGAACCCGACACCCTCTTCCTCCTACTGGGGGATACAATCCAACACCGATAAACTCATCTTT
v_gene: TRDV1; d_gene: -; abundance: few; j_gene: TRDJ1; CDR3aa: CALGEPNHKLIF; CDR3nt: TGTGCTCTTGGGGAACCGAATCATAAACTCATCTTT
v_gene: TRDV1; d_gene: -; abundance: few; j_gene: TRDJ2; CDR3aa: CALGEPLEALTLTAQLFF; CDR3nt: TGTGCTCTTGGGGAGCCCCTAGAGGCCCTTACTTTGACAGCACAACTCTTCTTT
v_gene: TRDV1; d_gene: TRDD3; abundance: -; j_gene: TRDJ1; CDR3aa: CALGESPHLLGEGSDKLIF; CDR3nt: TGTGCTCTTGGGGAATCCCCCCACCTACTGGGGGAAGGGTCCGATAAACTCATCTTT
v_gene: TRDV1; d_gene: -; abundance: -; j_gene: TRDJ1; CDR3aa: CALGGSPPRAPDKLIF; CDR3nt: TGTGCTCTTGGGGGGTCCCCCCCCCGAGCCCCCGATAAACTCATCTTT
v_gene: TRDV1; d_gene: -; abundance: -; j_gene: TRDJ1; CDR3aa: CALGERWGRYTDKLIF; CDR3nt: TGTGCTCTTGGGGAACGGTGGGGTCGGTACACCGATAAACTCATCTTT
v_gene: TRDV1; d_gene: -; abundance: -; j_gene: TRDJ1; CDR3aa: CALGELSRGGTDKLIF; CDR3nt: TGTGCTCTTGGGGAACTTAGTCGAGGAGGGACCGATAAACTCATCTTT
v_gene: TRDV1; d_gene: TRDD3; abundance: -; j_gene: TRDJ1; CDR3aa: CALGELWGRTRAPYTDKLIF; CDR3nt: TGTGCTCTTGGGGAACTGTGGGGGAGGACGAGGGCCCCGTACACCGATAAACTCATCTTT
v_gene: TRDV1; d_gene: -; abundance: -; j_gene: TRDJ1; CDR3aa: CALGGSPGTQYTDKLIF; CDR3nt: TGTGCTCTTGGGGGAAGCCCAGGGACCCAATACACCGATAAACTCATCTTT
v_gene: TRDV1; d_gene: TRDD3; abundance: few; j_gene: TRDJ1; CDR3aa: CALGVLSGIRRPHTDKLIF; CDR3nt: TGTGCTCTCGGGGTCCTTTCGGGGATACGAAGACCCCACACCGATAAACTCATCTTT
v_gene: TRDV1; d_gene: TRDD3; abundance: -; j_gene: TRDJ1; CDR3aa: CALGEPDPGWGIEAGTDKLIF; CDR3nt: TGTGCTCTTGGGGAACCTGACCCCGGCTGGGGGATTGAGGCGGGTACCGATAAACTCATCTTT
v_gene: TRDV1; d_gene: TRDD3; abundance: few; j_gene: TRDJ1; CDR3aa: CALGPQRPPFVLGELKLIF; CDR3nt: TGTGCTCTTGGGCCCCAAAGACCTCCCTTCGTGCTGGGGGAGCTAAAACTCATCTTT
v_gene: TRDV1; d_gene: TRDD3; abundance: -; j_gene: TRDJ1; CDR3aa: CALGAWPRPFTGGYTDKLIF; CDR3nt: TGTGCTCTTGGGGCCTGGCCTCGGCCCTTTACTGGGGGATACACCGATAAACTCATCTTT
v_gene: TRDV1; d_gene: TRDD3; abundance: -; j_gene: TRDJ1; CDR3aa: CALGERAYWGTDWYTDKLIF; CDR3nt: TGTGCTCTTGGGGAACGGGCCTACTGGGGGACCGACTGGTACACCGATAAACTCATCTTT
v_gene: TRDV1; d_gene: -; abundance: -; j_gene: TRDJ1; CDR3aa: CALGEYFLPGGITDKLIF; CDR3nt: TGTGCTCTTGGGGAGTACTTCCTTCCTGGGGGTATCACCGATAAACTCATCTTT
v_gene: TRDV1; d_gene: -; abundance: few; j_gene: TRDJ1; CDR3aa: CALGDPGGPRAIPSYTDKLIF; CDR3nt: TGTGCTCTTGGGGACCCAGGGGGGCCCCGGGCTATTCCCTCGTACACCGATAAACTCATCTTT
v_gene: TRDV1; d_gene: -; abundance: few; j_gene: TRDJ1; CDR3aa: CALGPVFLPGDIDKLIF; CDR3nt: TGTGCTCTTGGCCCCGTCTTCCTACCGGGGGATATTGATAAACTCATCTTT
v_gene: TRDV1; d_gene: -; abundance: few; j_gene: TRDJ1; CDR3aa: CALGEPSRSYALDWGITCPLYTDKLIF; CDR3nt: TGTGCTCTTGGGGAACCCTCCCGTTCCTACGCACTGGATTGGGGGATTACCTGTCCGCTGTACACCGATAAACTCATCTTT
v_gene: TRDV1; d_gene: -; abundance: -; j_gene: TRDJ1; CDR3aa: CALGDPVGDTDKLIF; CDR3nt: TGTGCTCTTGGGGACCCCGTGGGGGACACCGATAAACTCATCTTT
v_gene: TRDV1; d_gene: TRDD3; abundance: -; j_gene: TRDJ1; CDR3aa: CALGELLTGGYCPYTDKLIF; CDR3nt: TGTGCTCTTGGGGAACTTCTTACCGGGGGATATTGCCCCTACACCGATAAACTCATCTTT
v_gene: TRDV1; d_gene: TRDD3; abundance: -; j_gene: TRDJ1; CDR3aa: CALGTPSLGDTYKLIF; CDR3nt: TGTGCTCTTGGGACCCCTTCGCTGGGGGATACGTATAAACTCATCTTT
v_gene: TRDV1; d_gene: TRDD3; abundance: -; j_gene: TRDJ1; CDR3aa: CAFLTGGYRGGLIF; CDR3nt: TGTGCCTTCCTCACTGGGGGATACAGGGGGGGACTCATCTTT
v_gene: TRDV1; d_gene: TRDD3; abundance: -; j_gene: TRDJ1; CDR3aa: CALGPTEGDKFPLYTDKLIF; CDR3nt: TGTGCTCTTGGGCCCACCGAAGGGGATAAGTTTCCCCTGTACACCGATAAACTCATCTTT
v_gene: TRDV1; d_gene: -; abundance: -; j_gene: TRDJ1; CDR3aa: CALGESLWGKLCTDKLIF; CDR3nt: TGTGCTCTTGGGGAGTCACTCTGGGGAAAACTCTGCACCGATAAACTCATCTTT
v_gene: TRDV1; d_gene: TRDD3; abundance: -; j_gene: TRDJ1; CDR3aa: CALGESASPYTGAPWYTDKLIF; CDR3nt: TGTGCTCTTGGGGAATCCGCCTCCCCATATACTGGGGCGCCATGGTACACCGATAAACTCATCTTT
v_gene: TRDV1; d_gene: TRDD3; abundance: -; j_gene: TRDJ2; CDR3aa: CALGAPSTGGVRLSLTAQLFF; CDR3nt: TGTGCTCTTGGGGCTCCGAGTACTGGGGGAGTGCGGCTTTCTCTGACAGCACAACTCTTCTTT
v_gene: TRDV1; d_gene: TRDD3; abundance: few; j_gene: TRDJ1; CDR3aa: CALGEGAFLPLVGDTQKYTDKLIF; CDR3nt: TGTGCTCTTGGGGAAGGGGCGTTCCTACCTCTGGTGGGGGATACGCAAAAGTACACCGATAAACTCATCTTT
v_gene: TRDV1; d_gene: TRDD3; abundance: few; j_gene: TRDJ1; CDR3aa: CALGHWGLGDTSDKLIF; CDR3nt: TGTGCTCTTGGGCATTGGGGGCTGGGGGATACAAGCGATAAACTCATCTTT
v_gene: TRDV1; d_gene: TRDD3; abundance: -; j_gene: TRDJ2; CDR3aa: CALGELIPVLGDTPIALTAQLFF; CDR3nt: TGTGCTCTTGGGGAACTTATTCCTGTACTGGGGGATACGCCCATAGCTTTGACAGCACAACTCTTCTTT
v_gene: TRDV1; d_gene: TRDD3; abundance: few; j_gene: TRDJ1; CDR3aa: CALGAPLGLGTGGYGRLIF; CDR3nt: TGTGCTCTTGGGGCCCCCCTAGGATTGGGTACTGGGGGATACGGTAGACTCATCTTT